This is a list of T cell receptor beta chains from one sample in a study of blood T cell repertoires in COVID-19. Repertoires were generated with immunoSEQ multiplex PCR, while TCRdb's copy carries only in-frame clones and drops some. The table shows over 400,000 clones, with more than 85% occurring only once. Material for sequencing was PBMCs or T cells enriched from blood (not recorded which). Receptors were obtained from a woman aged 55-69 years who had recovered from COVID-19. The CDR3 runs from the conserved cysteine through the conserved F or W. Each record gives: V gene, D gene, J gene, clone size, CDR3 protein, CDR3 DNA. A D gene is named only where the DNA matches it firmly. The size field is filled for only some rows; it gives once, few, many or a size class.

>TRBV6-1|TRBD1|TRBJ2-2|NA
CASSGSRPGGTGELFF
TGTGCCAGCAGTGGTAGTCGCCCAGGGGGCACCGGGGAGCTGTTTTTT
>TRBV2|TRBD2|TRBJ2-3|NA
CASSAIAGSTDTQYF
TGTGCCAGCAGTGCAATAGCGGGGAGCACAGATACGCAGTATTTT
>TRBV30|TRBD1|TRBJ1-5|NA
CAWSSDRANQPQHF
TGTGCCTGGAGTTCTGACAGGGCAAATCAGCCCCAGCATTTT
>TRBV5-4|NA|TRBJ1-1|few
CASSLSMVEPNTEAFF
TGTGCCAGCAGCTTGAGTATGGTAGAGCCAAACACTGAAGCTTTCTTT
>TRBV24-1|TRBD1|TRBJ1-5|NA
CATSDLTGDQPQHF
TGTGCCACCAGTGACCTGACAGGGGATCAGCCCCAGCATTTT
>TRBV5-1|TRBD1|TRBJ2-2|NA
CASSLGQGAGELFF
TGCGCCAGCAGCTTGGGACAGGGAGCCGGGGAGCTGTTTTTT
>TRBV5-1|NA|TRBJ2-3|once
CASRTRSTDTQYF
TGCGCCAGCAGGACTAGGAGCACAGATACGCAGTATTTT
>TRBV27|TRBD2|TRBJ2-7|NA
CASKPSGVYEQYF
TGTGCCAGCAAACCTAGCGGGGTTTACGAGCAGTACTTC
>TRBV11-2|NA|TRBJ1-6|NA
CASTSPLHF
TGTGCCAGCACGTCACCCCTCCACTTT
>TRBV28|NA|TRBJ1-1|NA
CASSLSGRGNTEAFF
TGTGCCAGCAGTTTATCAGGCAGGGGTAACACTGAAGCTTTCTTT
>TRBV5-1|TRBD1|TRBJ2-3|NA
CASSNRDRGTDTQYF
TGCGCCAGCAGCAACCGGGACAGGGGGACAGATACGCAGTATTTT
>TRBV6-6|TRBD2|TRBJ2-3|NA
CASSLTTSGGVSTDTQYF
TGTGCCAGCAGTCTGACCACTAGCGGGGGGGTTAGCACAGATACGCAGTATTTT
>TRBV6-5|TRBD1|TRBJ1-3|few
CASSYRDRDVTIYF
TGTGCCAGCAGTTACCGCGACAGGGATGTCACCATATATTTT
>TRBV12-3/TRBV12-4|TRBD1|TRBJ1-2|NA
CASSYDRVYGYTF
TGTGCCAGCAGTTACGACAGGGTCTATGGCTACACCTTC
>TRBV3-1/TRBV3-2|TRBD1|TRBJ1-1|few
CASSQSWTGTEAFF
TGTGCCAGCAGCCAATCTTGGACAGGGACTGAAGCTTTCTTT
>TRBV5-1|NA|TRBJ2-1|few
CASSLRGGDEQFF
TGCGCCAGCAGCTTGCGAGGGGGGGATGAGCAGTTCTTC